The sequence of this T cell receptor beta chain was determined in a study of technical replicates of blood from a handful of donors. With 0 bases clipped from V and 9 bases from J, the junction kept 13 bases outside the gene matches. The germline CDR1 and CDR2 sequences are SGHDT and YYEEEE. This CDR3 spans 18 amino acids. TCRdb's copy holds only in-frame clones and misses some; the assay was immunoSEQ multiplex PCR. The table includes tens of thousands of clones, about 90% detected once. This chain uses TRBV5-6 with TRBJ2-1; 12 positions agree with TRBD2. Sequencing used T cells isolated from PBMCs. The source of this sequence is a human donor in good health. CDR3 in DNA: TGTGCCAGCAGCTTGGTGACTAGCGGGAGAGAGTTAGGACTTGAGCAGTTCTTC. It codes for CASSLVTSGRELGLEQFF.